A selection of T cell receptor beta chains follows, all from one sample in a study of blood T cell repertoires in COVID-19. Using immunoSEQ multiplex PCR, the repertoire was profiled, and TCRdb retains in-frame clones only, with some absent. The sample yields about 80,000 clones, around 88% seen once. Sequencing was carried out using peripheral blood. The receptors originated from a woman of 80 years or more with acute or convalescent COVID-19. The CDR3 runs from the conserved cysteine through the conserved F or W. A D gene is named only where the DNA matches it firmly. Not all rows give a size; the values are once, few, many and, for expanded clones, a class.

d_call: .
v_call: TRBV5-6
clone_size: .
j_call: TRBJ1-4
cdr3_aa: CASSPIGFNEKLFF
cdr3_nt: TGTGCCAGCAGCCCGATCGGGTTTAATGAAAAACTGTTTTTT

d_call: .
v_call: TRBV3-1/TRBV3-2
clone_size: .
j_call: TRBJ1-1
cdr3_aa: CASSPGVGGVAFF
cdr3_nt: TGTGCCAGCAGCCCAGGCGTGGGGGGGGTAGCTTTCTTT

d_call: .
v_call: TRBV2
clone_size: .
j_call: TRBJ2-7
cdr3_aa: CATKAGGDEQYF
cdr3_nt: TGTGCCACCAAGGCAGGAGGGGACGAGCAGTACTTC

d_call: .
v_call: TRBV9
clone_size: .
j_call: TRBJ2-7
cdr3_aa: CASSTYPDSSYEQYF
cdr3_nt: TGTGCCAGCAGTACCTATCCGGACAGCTCCTACGAGCAGTACTTC

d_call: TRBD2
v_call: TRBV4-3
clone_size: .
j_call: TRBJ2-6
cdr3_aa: CASSQDLSSGAVGANVLTF
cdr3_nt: TGCGCCAGCAGCCAAGATTTATCTAGCGGGGCGGTGGGGGCCAACGTCCTGACTTTC

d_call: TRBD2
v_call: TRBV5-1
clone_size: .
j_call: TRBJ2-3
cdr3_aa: CASSTPSSGGGDNTQYF
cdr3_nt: TGCGCCAGCAGCACCCCATCCAGCGGGGGAGGGGATAATACGCAGTATTTT

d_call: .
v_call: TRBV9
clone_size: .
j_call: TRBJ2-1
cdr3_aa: CASSVSPGDPSYNEQFF
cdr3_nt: TGTGCCAGCAGCGTCAGCCCAGGGGACCCCTCCTACAATGAGCAGTTCTTC

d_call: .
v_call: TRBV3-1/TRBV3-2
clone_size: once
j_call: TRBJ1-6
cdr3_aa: CASRVTGNSPLHF
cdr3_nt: TGTGCCAGCAGGGTTACAGGCAATTCACCCCTCCACTTT

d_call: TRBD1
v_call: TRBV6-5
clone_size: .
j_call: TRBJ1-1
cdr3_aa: CASSSRTGNTEAFF
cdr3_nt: TGTGCCAGCAGTTCAAGGACAGGGAACACTGAAGCTTTCTTT

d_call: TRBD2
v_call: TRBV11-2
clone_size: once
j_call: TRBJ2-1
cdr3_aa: CASSLGGTSRGNEQFF
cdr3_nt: TGTGCCAGCAGCTTAGGGGGGACTAGCCGGGGCAATGAGCAGTTCTTC

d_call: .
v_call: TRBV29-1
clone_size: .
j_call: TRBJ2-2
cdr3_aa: CSVDEGNTGELFF
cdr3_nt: TGCAGCGTTGACGAGGGCAACACCGGGGAGCTGTTTTTT

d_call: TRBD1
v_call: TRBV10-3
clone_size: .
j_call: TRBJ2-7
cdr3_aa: CATAGRGTYEQYF
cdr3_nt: TGTGCCACGGCGGGCAGGGGGACCTACGAGCAGTACTTC

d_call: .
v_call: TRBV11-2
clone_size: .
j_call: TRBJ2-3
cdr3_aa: CASSLDQGTDTQYF
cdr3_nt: TGTGCCAGCAGCTTAGATCAGGGAACAGATACGCAGTATTTT

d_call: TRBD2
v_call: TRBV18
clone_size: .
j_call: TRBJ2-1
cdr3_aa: CASSPGTRHNEQFF
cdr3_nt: TGTGCCAGCTCACCCGGGACTAGACACAATGAGCAGTTCTTC

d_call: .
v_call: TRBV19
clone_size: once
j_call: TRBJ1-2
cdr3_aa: CASSISRQLYGYTF
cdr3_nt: TGTGCCAGTAGTATTTCCCGACAGCTATATGGCTACACCTTC

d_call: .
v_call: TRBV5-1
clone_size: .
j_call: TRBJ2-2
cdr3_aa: CASSDSGYGTGELFF
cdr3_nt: TGCGCCAGCAGCGATTCAGGGTACGGCACCGGGGAGCTGTTTTTT

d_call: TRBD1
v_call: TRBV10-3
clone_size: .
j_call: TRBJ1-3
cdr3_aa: CAITEGQGISGNTIYF
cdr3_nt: TGTGCCATCACCGAGGGACAGGGGATATCTGGAAACACCATATATTTT

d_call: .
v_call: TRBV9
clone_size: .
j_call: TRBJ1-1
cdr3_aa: CASSVSRENTEAFF
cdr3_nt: TGTGCCAGCAGCGTGTCCCGGGAGAACACTGAAGCTTTCTTT

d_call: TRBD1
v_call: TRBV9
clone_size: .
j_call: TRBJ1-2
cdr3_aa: CASSVDDRAYGYTF
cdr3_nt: TGTGCCAGCAGCGTGGACGACAGGGCTTATGGCTACACCTTC

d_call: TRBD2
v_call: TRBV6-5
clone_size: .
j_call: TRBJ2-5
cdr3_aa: CASSTLAGGETQYF
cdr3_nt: TGTGCCAGCAGTACCCTAGCGGGGGGGGAGACCCAGTACTTC

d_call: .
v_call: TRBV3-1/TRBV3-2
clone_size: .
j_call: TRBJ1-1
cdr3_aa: CASSQTGTEAFF
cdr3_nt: TGTGCCAGCAGCCAAACGGGAACTGAAGCTTTCTTT